This T cell receptor (beta chain) was sequenced for a study of cytomegalovirus exposure and HLA in healthy donors. About the research overall: Of the donors genotyped, some 400 in all, 80% to 85% fell in the Caucasian-associated ancestry cluster.

13 Jbeta primers and 60 Vbeta primers were used for the PCR. In the source study's methods: Later analysis identified roughly 82 million unique TCR beta chains, about 10 million shared. Some clones are missing from TCRdb's copy, which holds only in-frame ones; the method was immunoSEQ multiplex PCR. Clonal size and the V and J genes are those of that table, whereas D and trimming came from the DNA. The table has approximately 290,000 clones, 80% seen once. The V end was cut by 0 bases, the J end by 0 bases, with 7 bases between. Germline assignment: CDR1 SGHKS and CDR2 YYEKEE (reference sequence). The CDR3 totals 16 residues.

V is TRBV5-5 and J is TRBJ1-6; D is uncertain. Sequencing was done on a sample of PBMCs. The receptor was isolated from a girl aged 2-10 years in good health and CMV-seronegative. The CDR3 bases are TGTGCCAGCAGCTTGGTACATGGCTCCTATAATTCACCCCTCCACTTT. Translated: CASSLVHGSYNSPLHF.